This note documents a single TCR beta chain sequence. In the study's own analysis: Using reference gene primer amplification, nucleated cell counts were estimated. Generated by immunoSEQ multiplex PCR, the TCRdb table keeps only in-frame clones and is missing some. D and trimming were read from the DNA, whereas the V and J calls and clone size are those reported in that table. The repertoire has some 290,000 clones, around 86% of them found once; the top ten carry around 3.6%. The sample is drawn from a study of blood T cell repertoires in COVID-19. Study context: Samples representing acute and convalescent COVID-19 were sourced from the United States, Italy and Spain. From T cells, B-cell-depleted T cells, or PBMCs came the material, which was cDNA or gDNA.

The V end lost 0 bases, the J end lost 4 bases, and 17 bases lay between the germline ends. CDR1 SGDLS and CDR2 YYNGEE come from the germline V gene. The CDR3 totals 17 residues. The sequencing sample was made of peripheral blood. The chain links TRBV9 to TRBJ1-3, with a tentative D call TRBD1 (6 bases). The clonotype was recovered from a man younger than 35 with active or convalescent COVID-19. The CDR3 DNA is TGTGCCAGCAGCGTAGAATCCGTTGGGGGCGGGGGAAACACCATATATTTT. It encodes CASSVESVGGGGNTIYF.